This T cell receptor beta chain derives from a study of shared clonotypes between healthy human individuals. Authors' analysis steps: In the immunoSEQ data, sequences were junction-only and lacked quality scores, so filtering differed. Using immunoSEQ multiplex PCR, the repertoire was profiled, and TCRdb retains in-frame clones only, with some absent. V and J calls and clone size follow that table, whereas D and trimming were derived from the DNA. The repertoire holds some 1,400,000 clones, with roughly 96% as singletons. The CDR3 runs to 16 residues. V was trimmed by 0 bases and J by 9 bases, leaving 19 bases between them. The V gene's germline CDR1 is SGDLS and CDR2 YYNGEE.

This chain connects TRBV9 to TRBJ2-1; a possible D gene is TRBD2 (6 bases). Sequences were obtained from naive CD4+ T cells sorted from blood. Documented subset: CD45RA+ positively selected. The sequence was obtained from a young man in good health. CDR3 in DNA: TGTGCCAGCAGCGTAGTAAGCGGGTATGACTTCGGTGAGCAGTTCTTC. Protein sequence: CASSVVSGYDFGEQFF.